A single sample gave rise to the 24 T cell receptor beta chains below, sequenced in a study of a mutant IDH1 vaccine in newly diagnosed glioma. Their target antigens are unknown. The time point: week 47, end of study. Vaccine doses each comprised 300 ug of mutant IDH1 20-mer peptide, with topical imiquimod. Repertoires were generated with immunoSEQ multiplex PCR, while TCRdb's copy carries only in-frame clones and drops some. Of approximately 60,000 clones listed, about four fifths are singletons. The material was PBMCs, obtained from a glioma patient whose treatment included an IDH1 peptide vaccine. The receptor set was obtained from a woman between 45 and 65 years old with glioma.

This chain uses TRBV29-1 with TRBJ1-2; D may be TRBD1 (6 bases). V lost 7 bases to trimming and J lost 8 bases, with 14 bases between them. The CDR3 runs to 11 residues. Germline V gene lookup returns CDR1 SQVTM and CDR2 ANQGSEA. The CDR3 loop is CSAYRVAGYTF. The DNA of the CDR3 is TGCAGCGCTTACAGGGTCGCCGGCTACACCTTC.

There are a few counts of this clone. The DNA for the CDR3 is TGTGCCAGCAAAGACACTGATCAGCCCCAGCATTTT. Translated, it gives CASKDTDQPQHF. The rearrangement uses TRBV19 and TRBJ1-5; the D is unclear. Germline V gene lookup returns CDR1 LNHDA and CDR2 SQIVND (reference sequence). The V gene lost 9 bases and the J gene lost 5 bases, with 11 bases spanning the gap. This CDR3 spans 12 amino acids.

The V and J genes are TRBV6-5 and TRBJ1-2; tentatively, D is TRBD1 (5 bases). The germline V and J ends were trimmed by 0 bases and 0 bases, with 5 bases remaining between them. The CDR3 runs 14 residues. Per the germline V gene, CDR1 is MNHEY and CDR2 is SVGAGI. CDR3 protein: CASSYSTANYGYTF. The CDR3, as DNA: TGTGCCAGCAGTTACTCGACAGCTAACTATGGCTACACCTTC.

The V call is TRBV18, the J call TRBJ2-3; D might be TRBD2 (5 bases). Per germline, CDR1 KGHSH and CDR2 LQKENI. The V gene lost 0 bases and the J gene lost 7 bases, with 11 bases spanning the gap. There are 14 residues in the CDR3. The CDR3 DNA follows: TGTGCCAGCTCACCACCGGGAGAGCGCAATACGCAGTATTTT. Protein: CASSPPGERNTQYF. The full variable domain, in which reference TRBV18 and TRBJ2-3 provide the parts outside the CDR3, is NAGVMQNPRHLVRRRGQEARLRCSPMKGHSHVYWYRQLPEEGLKFMVYLQKENIIDESGMPKERFSAEFPKEGPSILRIQQVVRGDSAAYFCASSPPGERNTQYFGPGTRLTVL.

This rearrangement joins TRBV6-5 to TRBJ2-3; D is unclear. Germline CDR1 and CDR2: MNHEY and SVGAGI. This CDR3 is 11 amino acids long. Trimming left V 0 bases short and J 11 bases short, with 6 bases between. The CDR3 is CASSYSLRQYF. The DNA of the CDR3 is TGTGCCAGCAGTTACTCATTAAGGCAGTATTTT.

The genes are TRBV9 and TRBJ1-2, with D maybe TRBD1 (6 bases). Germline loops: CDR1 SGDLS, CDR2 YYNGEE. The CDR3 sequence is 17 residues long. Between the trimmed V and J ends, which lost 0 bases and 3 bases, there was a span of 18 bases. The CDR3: CASSVGRRGQVDYGYTF. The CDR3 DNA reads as TGTGCCAGCAGCGTAGGAAGGCGGGGGCAGGTAGACTATGGCTACACCTTC.

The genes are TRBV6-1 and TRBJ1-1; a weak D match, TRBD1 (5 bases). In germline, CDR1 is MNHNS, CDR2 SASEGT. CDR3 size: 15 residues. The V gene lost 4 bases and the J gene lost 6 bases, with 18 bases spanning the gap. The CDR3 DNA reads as TGTGCCAGCAGTGCGACACCTCTGGGGGTCGCTGAAGCTTTCTTT. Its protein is CASSATPLGVAEAFF.

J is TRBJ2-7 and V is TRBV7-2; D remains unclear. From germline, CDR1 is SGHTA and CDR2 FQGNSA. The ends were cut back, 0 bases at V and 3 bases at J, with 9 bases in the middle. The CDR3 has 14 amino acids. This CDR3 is CASSLAVRYYEQYF. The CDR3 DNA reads TGTGCCAGCAGCTTAGCAGTCAGATACTACGAGCAGTACTTC.

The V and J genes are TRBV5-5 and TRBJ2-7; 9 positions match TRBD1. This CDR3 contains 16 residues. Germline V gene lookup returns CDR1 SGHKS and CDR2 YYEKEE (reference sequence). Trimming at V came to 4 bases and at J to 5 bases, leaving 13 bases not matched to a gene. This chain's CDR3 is CASSVDRGIGADEQYF. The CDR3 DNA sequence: TGTGCCAGCAGCGTGGACAGGGGCATTGGTGCCGACGAGCAGTACTTC.

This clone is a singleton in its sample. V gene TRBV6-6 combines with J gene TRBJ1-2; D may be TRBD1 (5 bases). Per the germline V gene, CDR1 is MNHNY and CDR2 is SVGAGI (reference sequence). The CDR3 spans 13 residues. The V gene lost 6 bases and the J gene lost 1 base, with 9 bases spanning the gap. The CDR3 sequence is CASRTVFNYGYTF. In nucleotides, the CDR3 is TGTGCCAGCAGGACAGTCTTTAACTATGGCTACACCTTC.

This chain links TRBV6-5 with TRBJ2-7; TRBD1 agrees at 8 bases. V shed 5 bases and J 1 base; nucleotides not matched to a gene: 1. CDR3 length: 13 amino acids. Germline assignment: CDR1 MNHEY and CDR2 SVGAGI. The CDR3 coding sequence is TGTGCCAGCAGTCGGACAGGGTCCTACGAGCAGTACTTC. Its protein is CASSRTGSYEQYF.

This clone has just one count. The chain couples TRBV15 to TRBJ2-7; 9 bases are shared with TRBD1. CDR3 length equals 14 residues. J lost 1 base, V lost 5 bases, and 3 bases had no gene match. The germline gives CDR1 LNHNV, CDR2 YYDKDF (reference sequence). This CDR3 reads CATSSDRGSYEQYF. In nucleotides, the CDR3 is TGTGCCACCAGCTCGGACAGGGGTTCCTACGAGCAGTACTTC.

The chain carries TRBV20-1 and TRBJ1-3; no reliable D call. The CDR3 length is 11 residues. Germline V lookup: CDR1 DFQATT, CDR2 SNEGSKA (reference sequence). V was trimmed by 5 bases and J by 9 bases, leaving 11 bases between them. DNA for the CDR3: TGCAGTGCTTACAATCAGGCCACCATATATTTT. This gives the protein CSAYNQATIYF.

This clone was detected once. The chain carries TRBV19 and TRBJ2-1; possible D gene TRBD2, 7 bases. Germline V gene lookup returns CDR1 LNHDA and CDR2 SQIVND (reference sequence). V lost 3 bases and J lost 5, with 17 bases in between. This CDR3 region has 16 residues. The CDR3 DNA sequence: TGTGCCAGTAGTATTTGGGGGGGCGTACGTGACAATGAGCAGTTCTTC. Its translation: CASSIWGGVRDNEQFF.

The chain's CDR3 is CASSGDLRGNTEAFF. In DNA, the CDR3 is TGTGCCAGCAGCGGGGATCTAAGGGGGAACACTGAAGCTTTCTTT. The V call is TRBV9, the J call TRBJ1-1; TRBD1 might be the D (5 bases). CDR3 length equals 15 residues. The ends were cut back, 3 bases at V and 1 base at J, with 13 bases in the middle. The germline CDR1 and CDR2 sequences are SGDLS and YYNGEE.

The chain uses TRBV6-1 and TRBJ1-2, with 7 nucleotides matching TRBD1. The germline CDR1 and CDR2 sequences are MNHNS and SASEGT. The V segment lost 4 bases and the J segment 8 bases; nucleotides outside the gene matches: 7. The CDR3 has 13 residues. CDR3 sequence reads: CASSGAGGGGYTF. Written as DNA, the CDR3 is TGTGCCAGCAGTGGGGCAGGGGGAGGGGGCTACACCTTC.

The CDR3 region has the DNA TGTGCCAGCAGGAGGAGCCGGATTAGCAATCAGCCCCAGCATTTT. Translating gives CASRRSRISNQPQHF. The chain employs TRBV6-5 and TRBJ1-5, with D hard to call. V was pared by 6 bases and J by 0 bases, with 12 bases between. The CDR3 runs to 15 residues. Germline values: CDR1 MNHEY, CDR2 SVGAGI.

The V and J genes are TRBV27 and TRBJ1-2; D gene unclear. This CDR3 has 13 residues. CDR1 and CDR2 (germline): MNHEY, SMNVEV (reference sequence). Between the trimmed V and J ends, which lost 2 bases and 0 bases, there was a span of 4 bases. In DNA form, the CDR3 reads TGTGCCAGCAGTTTACGGACTAACTATGGCTACACCTTC. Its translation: CASSLRTNYGYTF.

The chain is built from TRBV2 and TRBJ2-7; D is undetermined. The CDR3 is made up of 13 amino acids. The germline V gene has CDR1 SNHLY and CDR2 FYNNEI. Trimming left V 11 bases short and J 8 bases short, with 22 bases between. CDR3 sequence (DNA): TGTGCCTCCTTACCCGGGTCTCCTACGAAGCAGTACTTC. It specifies CASLPGSPTKQYF. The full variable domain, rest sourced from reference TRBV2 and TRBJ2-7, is EPEVTQTPSHQVTQMGQEVILRCVPISNHLYFYWYRQILGQKVEFLVSFYNNEISEKSEIFDDQFSVERPDGSNFTLKIRSTKLEDSAMYFCASLPGSPTKQYFGPGTRLTVT.

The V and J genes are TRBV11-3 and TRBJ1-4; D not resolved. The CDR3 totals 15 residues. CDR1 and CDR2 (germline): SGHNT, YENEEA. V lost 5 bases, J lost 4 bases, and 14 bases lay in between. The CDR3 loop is CASSPAGELNEKLFF. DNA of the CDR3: TGTGCCAGCAGCCCAGCGGGCGAACTTAATGAAAAACTGTTTTTT.

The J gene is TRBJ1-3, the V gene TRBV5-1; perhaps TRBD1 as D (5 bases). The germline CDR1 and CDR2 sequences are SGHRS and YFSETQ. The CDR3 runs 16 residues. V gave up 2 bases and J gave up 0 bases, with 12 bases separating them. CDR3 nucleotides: TGCGCCAGCAGCTTTCAGGGTGCCAACTCTGGAAACACCATATATTTT. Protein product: CASSFQGANSGNTIYF.

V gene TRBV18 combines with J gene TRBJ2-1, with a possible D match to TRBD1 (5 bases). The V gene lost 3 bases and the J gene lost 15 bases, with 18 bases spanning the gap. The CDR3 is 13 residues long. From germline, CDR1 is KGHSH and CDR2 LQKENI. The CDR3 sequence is CASSPPTGQGLFF. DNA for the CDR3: TGTGCCAGCTCACCGCCCACCGGTCAGGGCCTGTTCTTC.

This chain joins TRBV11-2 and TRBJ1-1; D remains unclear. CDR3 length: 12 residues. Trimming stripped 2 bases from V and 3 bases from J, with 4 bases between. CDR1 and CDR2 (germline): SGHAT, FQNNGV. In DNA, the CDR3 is TGTGCCAGCAGCTTACTTGACACTGAAGCTTTCTTT. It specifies CASSLLDTEAFF.

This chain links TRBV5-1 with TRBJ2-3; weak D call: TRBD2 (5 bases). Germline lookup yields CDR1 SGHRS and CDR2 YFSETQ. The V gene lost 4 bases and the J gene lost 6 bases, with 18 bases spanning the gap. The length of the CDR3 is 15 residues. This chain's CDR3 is CASSPKRLDFDTQYF. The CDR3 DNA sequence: TGCGCCAGCAGCCCAAAACGACTGGACTTCGATACGCAGTATTTT.